Listed below are T cell receptor beta chains from one sample, sequenced in a study of cytomegalovirus exposure and HLA in healthy donors. The table came from immunoSEQ multiplex PCR; TCRdb's copy has only in-frame clones and leaves some out. The sample consists of under 150,000 clones, around 82% of them appearing once. Material: PBMCs. The receptors derive from a male donor in good health and CMV-seropositive. CDR3s include the opening cysteine and the closing phenylalanine or tryptophan. A D gene is named only where the DNA matches it firmly. The size field is filled for only some rows; it gives once, few, many or a size class.

j_call | v_call | d_call | clone_size | cdr3_nt | cdr3_aa
TRBJ1-5 | TRBV21-1 | NA | NA | TGTGCCAGCAGAGGGTCGACAGGAGGTGAAGGCAATCAGCCCCAGCATTTT | CASRGSTGGEGNQPQHF
TRBJ2-1 | TRBV27 | NA | few | TGTGCCAGCAGTTTTTTCAACAATGAGCAGTTCTTC | CASSFFNNEQFF
TRBJ1-1 | TRBV30 | NA | NA | TGTGCCTGGAGCCTGAACTTGGGGGGCACTGAAGCTTTCTTT | CAWSLNLGGTEAFF
TRBJ2-1 | TRBV19 | NA | NA | TGTGCCAGTAGTATAGGTCCCGTACCGTGGGGGGAGAGCTCCTACAATGAGCAGTTCTTC | CASSIGPVPWGESSYNEQFF
TRBJ1-1 | TRBV19 | NA | NA | TGTGCCAGTAGTTTACAGGAGAACACTGAAGCTTTCTTT | CASSLQENTEAFF
TRBJ2-7 | TRBV6-5 | TRBD2 | NA | TGTGCCAGCGAGGGTAGCGGGCGGACCTACGAGCAGTACTTC | CASEGSGRTYEQYF
TRBJ2-5 | TRBV9 | TRBD1 | NA | TGTGCCAGCAGCTTTGGGACAGAAGAGACCCAGTACTTC | CASSFGTEETQYF
TRBJ2-1 | TRBV9 | NA | NA | TGTGCCAGCGGCCGGACTACCCTTTACAATGAGCAGTTCTTC | CASGRTTLYNEQFF
TRBJ2-7 | TRBV7-3 | TRBD2 | NA | TGTGCCAGCAGCTTAAACGGGCTAGCGGGAGTCGACGAGCAGTACTTC | CASSLNGLAGVDEQYF
TRBJ2-1 | TRBV6-5 | TRBD2 | few | TGTGCCAGCAGTTACTCAACTAGCGGGAACGATGAGCAGTTCTTC | CASSYSTSGNDEQFF
TRBJ2-5 | TRBV15 | TRBD2 | NA | TGTGCCACCAGCAGAGGGACCCAGGGAGGGGAGACCCAGTACTTC | CATSRGTQGGETQYF
TRBJ2-7 | TRBV6-1 | TRBD1 | NA | TGTGCCAGTTCCGGGACAGGCTACGAGCAGTACTTC | CASSGTGYEQYF
TRBJ2-7 | TRBV6-1 | TRBD2 | NA | TGTGCCAGCAGTGAATGGGGACTAGCGGGAGGCTACGAGCAGTACTTC | CASSEWGLAGGYEQYF
TRBJ2-2 | TRBV7-9 | NA | few | TGTGCCAGCAGCAGTACCCCTGGGGGGGGCGTTAGCACCGGGGAGCTGTTTTTT | CASSSTPGGGVSTGELFF
TRBJ2-5 | TRBV5-7 | TRBD2 | NA | TGTGCCAGCAGCAGGACTAGCGGAGGGTACCAAGAGACCCAGTACTTC | CASSRTSGGYQETQYF
TRBJ1-2 | TRBV28 | TRBD1 | NA | TGTGCCAGCAGTTTCCCCGTCAGGGGGTATGGCTACACCTTC | CASSFPVRGYGYTF
TRBJ1-5 | TRBV6-5 | TRBD1 | NA | TGTGCCAGCAGCTTCGACAGGGTGGGCAATCAGCCCCAGCATTTT | CASSFDRVGNQPQHF
TRBJ2-3 | TRBV5-6 | TRBD2 | NA | TGTGCCAGCAGCGGTGCGGCGGGAGCGGTTGGAGATACGCAGTATTTT | CASSGAAGAVGDTQYF
TRBJ2-7 | TRBV10-1 | NA | few | TGCGCCAGCAGTGAGAATGTGGGAACGGGGGAGCAGTACTTC | CASSENVGTGEQYF
TRBJ2-3 | TRBV9 | NA | NA | TGTGCCAGCAGCGTTGCGGGGCGCACAGATACGCAGTATTTT | CASSVAGRTDTQYF
TRBJ2-5 | TRBV7-2 | TRBD2 | NA | TGTGCCAGCAGCCCTCGATTCCCTGGCGGGAGTACCGGAGAGACCCAGTACTTC | CASSPRFPGGSTGETQYF
TRBJ2-1 | TRBV7-2 | NA | NA | TGTGCCAGCAGCTTAGCGGGAGGACCGTACAATGAGCAGTTCTTC | CASSLAGGPYNEQFF
TRBJ1-1 | TRBV25-1 | NA | NA | TGTGCCAGCAGTCATCCAGGAGAAGCTTTCTTT | CASSHPGEAFF
TRBJ2-2 | TRBV5-1 | TRBD2 | NA | TGCGCCAGCAGCTTTGGCGTAGCGGGGGGAGTCGCGGACACCGGGGAGCTGTTTTTT | CASSFGVAGGVADTGELFF
TRBJ2-7 | TRBV7-2 | NA | NA | TGTGCCAGCAGCTTAGAGGGGGAGTATGCCCACGAGCAGTACTTC | CASSLEGEYAHEQYF
TRBJ1-1 | TRBV18 | TRBD1 | NA | TGTGCCAGCTCACCACGCGGGCCGGGGACAGGGGCCATTCGGAACACTGAAGCTTTCTTT | CASSPRGPGTGAIRNTEAFF
TRBJ2-2 | TRBV9 | NA | NA | TGTGCCAGCAGCGTCGAGGGGGGGGCGAACACCGGGGAGCTGTTTTTT | CASSVEGGANTGELFF
TRBJ1-5 | TRBV28 | NA | NA | TGTGCCAGCAGACTCCCTAGATCTAAACGAGGGCCCCAGCATTTT | CASRLPRSKRGPQHF
TRBJ1-1 | TRBV6-6 | TRBD1 | once | TGTGCCAGCAGTTACCCGGACAGGGTCCGGAGGGAAGCTTTCTTT | CASSYPDRVRREAFF
TRBJ1-5 | TRBV29-1 | TRBD1 | NA | TGCAGCGTGACAGGGGATAGCAATCAGCCCCAGCATTTT | CSVTGDSNQPQHF
TRBJ1-1 | TRBV7-9 | TRBD1 | NA | TGTGCCAGCAGCTTAGGACAGGGGAGGTCTGAAGCTTTCTTT | CASSLGQGRSEAFF
TRBJ2-1 | TRBV7-9 | NA | NA | TGTGCCAGCAGCTTCGGGACTGGGCCAGGGGAGCAGTTCTTC | CASSFGTGPGEQFF
TRBJ2-7 | TRBV4-3 | NA | NA | TGCGCCAGCAGCCAAGACGTTACCTACGAGCAGTACTTC | CASSQDVTYEQYF
TRBJ2-7 | TRBV5-4 | TRBD1 | NA | TGTGCCAGCAGCGCGGACAGGGAGTACTACGAGCAGTACTTC | CASSADREYYEQYF
TRBJ2-7 | TRBV2 | TRBD1 | NA | TGTGCCAGCCGCCTGGGAGGACAGGGGGCCAACGAGCAGTACTTC | CASRLGGQGANEQYF
TRBJ1-1 | TRBV5-4 | NA | NA | TGTGCCAGCAGTCGTCAGGGGCGGGTTCTTGGGACTGAAGCTTTCTTT | CASSRQGRVLGTEAFF
TRBJ2-1 | TRBV27 | TRBD1 | few | TGTGCCAGCAGTTTCGGGACAGGGGCTGAGCAGTTCTTC | CASSFGTGAEQFF
TRBJ2-7 | TRBV28 | NA | NA | TGTGCCAGCAGTTTATCCGGGAGCTCCTACGAGCAGTACTTC | CASSLSGSSYEQYF
TRBJ2-6 | TRBV30 | TRBD1 | few | TGTGCCTTGCGAAGGGACAGGGGACCCTCTGGGGCCAACGTCCTGACTTTC | CALRRDRGPSGANVLTF
TRBJ2-1 | TRBV5-3 | NA | NA | TGTGCCAGAAGCTTGCAGTCTGGGCTATCCGGAAATGAGCAGTTCTTC | CARSLQSGLSGNEQFF
TRBJ2-1 | TRBV7-9 | TRBD1 | NA | TGTGCCAGCAGCGGGGGAAGGGGGACAGGGACCTACAATGAGCAGTTCTTC | CASSGGRGTGTYNEQFF
TRBJ2-7 | TRBV29-1 | NA | NA | TGCAGCGTTGCTGAGACATCCCCCTCCGAGCAGTACTTC | CSVAETSPSEQYF
TRBJ1-3 | TRBV28 | NA | NA | TGTGCCAGCAGTTTTTACTCTGGAAACACCATATATTTT | CASSFYSGNTIYF
TRBJ1-2 | TRBV28 | NA | NA | TGTGCCAGCAGTTTGTCGGACTATGGCTACACCTTC | CASSLSDYGYTF
TRBJ2-3 | TRBV9 | NA | NA | TGTGCCAGCAGCCCCAGGGTCAGCGGCACAGATACGCAGTATTTT | CASSPRVSGTDTQYF
TRBJ2-1 | TRBV7-3 | TRBD2 | NA | TGTGCCAGCAGACTAGCGGGAGTCGGTGAGCAGTTCTTC | CASRLAGVGEQFF
TRBJ2-2 | TRBV5-5 | TRBD1 | few | TGTGCCAGCAGCTTGGCTCCGGGACAGGACACCGGGGAGCTGTTTTTT | CASSLAPGQDTGELFF